This T cell receptor beta chain emerged from a study of blood T cell repertoires in COVID-19. Across the study: COVID-19 samples, acute and convalescent, were from the United States, Italy and Spain.

The CDR3 runs to 11 residues. Trimming took off 6 bases at V and 8 bases at J, with 8 bases between the two ends. As handled by the study authors: Researchers report that nucleated cell counts were estimated from reference gene primer amplification. Profiled with immunoSEQ multiplex PCR; TCRdb holds only in-frame clones, not every one. The V and J calls and clone size come from that table; D and trimming were worked out from the DNA. Counted here are about 220,000 clones, about 85% occurring once; the ten biggest clones make up nearly 20%. V usage is TRBV12-3 or TRBV12-4 and J usage is TRBJ2-1; D gene uncertain. The receptor was isolated from a man aged 30 to 45 with active or convalescent COVID-19. Sample: peripheral blood. This chain's CDR3 is CASSQADEQFF. CDR3 bases: TGTGCCAGCAGCCAGGCCGATGAGCAGTTCTTC.